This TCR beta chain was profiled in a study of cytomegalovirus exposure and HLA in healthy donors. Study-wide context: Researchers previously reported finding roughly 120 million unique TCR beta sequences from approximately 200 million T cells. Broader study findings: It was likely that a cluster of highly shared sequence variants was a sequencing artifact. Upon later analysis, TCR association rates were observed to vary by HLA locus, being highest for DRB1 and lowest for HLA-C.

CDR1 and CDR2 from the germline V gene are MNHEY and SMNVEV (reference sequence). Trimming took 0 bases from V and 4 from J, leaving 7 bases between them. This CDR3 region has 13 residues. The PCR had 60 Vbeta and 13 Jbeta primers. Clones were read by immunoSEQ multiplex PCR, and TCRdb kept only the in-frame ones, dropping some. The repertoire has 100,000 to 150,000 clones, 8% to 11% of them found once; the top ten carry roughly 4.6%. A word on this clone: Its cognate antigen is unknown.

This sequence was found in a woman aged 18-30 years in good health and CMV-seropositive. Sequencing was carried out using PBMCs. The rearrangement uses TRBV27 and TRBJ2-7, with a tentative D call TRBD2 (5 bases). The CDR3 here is CASSLSRAYEQYF. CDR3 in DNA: TGTGCCAGCAGTTTATCGAGGGCGTACGAGCAGTACTTC.